These T cell receptor beta chains were read from a single sample in a study of blood T cell repertoires in COVID-19. Measured with immunoSEQ multiplex PCR; TCRdb has only the in-frame clones, and not every one. The sample lists 60,000 or so clones; roughly four fifths were seen once. Material: peripheral blood. These TCRs come from a man aged 55 to 70 with acute or convalescent COVID-19. Each CDR3 is given with its conserved first and last residue. D genes are given only for firm matches. A clone size is listed for some rows: how often the clone was seen (once, few, many), or a class if it is expanded.

clone_size d_call j_call v_call cdr3_nt cdr3_aa
few TRBD2 TRBJ2-1 TRBV5-1 TGCGCCAGCAGCTTGGTCGTTAGCGGGGGCTACAATGAGCAGTTCTTC CASSLVVSGGYNEQFF
. . TRBJ1-2 TRBV6-1 TGTGCCAGCAGTGAAAATCCTGGCGTAGGGGTCTATGGCTACACCTTC CASSENPGVGVYGYTF
. . TRBJ1-5 TRBV7-8 TGTGCCAGCAGCCGGGGACTGCCGACGGATCAGCCCCAGCATTTT CASSRGLPTDQPQHF
. TRBD1 TRBJ1-1 TRBV5-1 TGCGCCAGCAGCAAAGCCACAGGGGACACTGAAGCTTTCTTT CASSKATGDTEAFF
. . TRBJ2-5 TRBV7-2 TGTGCCAGCAGCAGAAGGACAGAAGAGACCCAGTACTTC CASSRRTEETQYF
. . TRBJ1-6 TRBV5-1 TGCGCCAGCAGCAAGTCGTCACGGACTAGCTCCTATAATTCACCCCTCCACTTT CASSKSSRTSSYNSPLHF
once . TRBJ1-5 TRBV30 TGTGCCTATAAACAGGGAAATCAGCCCCAGCATTTT CAYKQGNQPQHF
once TRBD2 TRBJ2-3 TRBV18 TGTGCCAGCTCACCACTCGGGGGGGCAACAGATACGCAGTATTTT CASSPLGGATDTQYF
. TRBD1 TRBJ2-5 TRBV27 TGTGCCAGCAGTTCACCAGGACAGGGAGGCGAGACCCAGTACTTC CASSSPGQGGETQYF
. . TRBJ1-5 TRBV24-1 TGTGCCACCAGTGATTTAACAGGGAATCAGCCCCAGCATTTT CATSDLTGNQPQHF
. . TRBJ2-2 TRBV29-1 TGCAGCGTTGAAGATCGCGCCTGGGGAGGTAACACCGGGGAGCTGTTTTTT CSVEDRAWGGNTGELFF
. TRBD2 TRBJ2-1 TRBV9 TGTGCCAGCAGCGCCGGGACTAGCTACATGGGTGAGCAGTTCTTC CASSAGTSYMGEQFF
. . TRBJ1-5 TRBV12-3/TRBV12-4 TGTGCCAGCAGTTTCGGCGGCTCGGGGCCCCAGCATTTT CASSFGGSGPQHF
. TRBD1 TRBJ1-2 TRBV27 TGTGCCAGCAGCACAGGGGGGAACTATGGCTACACCTTC CASSTGGNYGYTF
. TRBD1 TRBJ1-5 TRBV7-2 TGTGCCAGCAGCTTATCATCGGACAGGGAAAGCAATCAGCCCCAGCATTTT CASSLSSDRESNQPQHF
. . TRBJ1-2 TRBV30 TGTGCCTGGAGTGTGTCTTCTCGAAGAGACTATGGCTACACCTTC CAWSVSSRRDYGYTF